The 23 T cell receptor beta chains presented below share a single source sample, sequenced in a study of blood T cell repertoires in COVID-19. TCRdb keeps only in-frame clones here, not all; method: immunoSEQ multiplex PCR. Found here are tens of thousands of clones, 65% to 85% of them singletons; the top ten hold roughly 9.3%. The sequencing input was peripheral blood. The receptors originated from an elderly man with COVID-19, enrolled during active disease.

The table lists this clone with a count of one. The rearrangement uses TRBV4-1 and TRBJ1-5; 9 nucleotides align to TRBD1. The trim removed 0 bases at V and 4 bases at J, leaving 4 bases unmatched. CDR1 and CDR2 (germline): MGHRA, YSYEKL. The CDR3 has 16 amino acids. The CDR3 region has the DNA TGCGCCAGCAGCCAAGAGACAGGGGGGCGGAATCAGCCCCAGCATTTT. Its translation: CASSQETGGRNQPQHF.

The chain has TRBV12-3 or TRBV12-4 and TRBJ1-2; 8 bases match TRBD1. The CDR3 spans 13 residues. V shed 5 bases and J 8 bases; nucleotides not matched to a gene: 7. In DNA, the CDR3 is TGTGCCAGCAGTCCGGGACAGGCGGGGGGCTACACCTTC. Protein product: CASSPGQAGGYTF.

The chain recombines TRBV18 with TRBJ2-1; maybe TRBD2 (6 bases). The ends were cut back, 0 bases at V and 0 bases at J, with 15 bases in the middle. In germline, CDR1 is KGHSH, CDR2 LQKENI. CDR3 length: 18 amino acids. The chain's CDR3 is CASSPPRFSGSSYNEQFF. The CDR3, as DNA: TGTGCCAGCTCACCACCGAGGTTTAGCGGCAGCTCCTACAATGAGCAGTTCTTC.

This chain uses TRBV19 with TRBJ1-1; D is possibly TRBD1 (6 bases). The V end lost 9 bases, the J end lost 5 bases, and 16 bases lay between the germline ends. This CDR3 region has 13 residues. Germline lookup yields CDR1 LNHDA and CDR2 SQIVND (reference sequence). The CDR3 nucleotides read TGTGCCAGCATCATACAGGGAGAGACTGAAGCTTTCTTT. As protein: CASIIQGETEAFF. Full variable domain (rest looked up from reference TRBV19 and TRBJ1-1): DGGITQSPKYLFRKEGQNVTLSCEQNLNHDAMYWYRQDPGQGLRLIYYSQIVNDFQKGDIAEGYSVSREKKESFPLTVTSAQKNPTAFYLCASIIQGETEAFFGQGTRLTVV.

The CDR3, as DNA: TGTGCCACCAACAGGGGTAGGACAGATACGCAGTATTTT. Translated, it gives CATNRGRTDTQYF. V gene TRBV19 combines with J gene TRBJ2-3; 7 positions agree with TRBD1. The trim removed 10 bases at V and 3 bases at J, leaving 7 bases unmatched. CDR1 and CDR2 (germline): LNHDA, SQIVND (reference sequence). The CDR3 has 13 amino acids. Full variable domain (remainder filled in from reference TRBV19 and TRBJ2-3): DGGITQSPKYLFRKEGQNVTLSCEQNLNHDAMYWYRQDPGQGLRLIYYSQIVNDFQKGDIAEGYSVSREKKESFPLTVTSAQKNPTAFYLCATNRGRTDTQYFGPGTRLTVL.

This clone was observed once. The rearrangement links TRBV25-1 to TRBJ2-2, with no clear D. Between the trimmed V and J ends, which lost 4 bases and 0 bases, there was a span of 6 bases. This CDR3 is built from 14 residues. Looked up from germline, CDR1 is MGHDK and CDR2 is SYGVNS. The CDR3 DNA is TGTGCCAGCAGTGCTTCTACGAACACCGGGGAGCTGTTTTTT. Translated: CASSASTNTGELFF.

The sample holds a few counts of this clone. The chain combines TRBV3-1 (or the pseudogene TRBV3-2) with TRBJ2-5; 9 bases map to TRBD1. V shed 1 base and J 5 bases; nucleotides not matched to a gene: 5. CDR1 and CDR2 from the germline V gene are LGHDT and YNNKEL (reference sequence). The CDR3 length is 15 residues. The CDR3 sequence is CASSQAGTGMETQYF. The CDR3 bases are TGTGCCAGCAGCCAAGCCGGGACAGGGATGGAGACCCAGTACTTC.

A few counts support this clone. V gene TRBV6-5 combines with J gene TRBJ2-7; 7 bases align to TRBD1. Germline loops: CDR1 MNHEY, CDR2 SVGAGI. This CDR3 is built from 14 residues. Trimming cost V 6 bases and J 0 bases; bases outside gene matches: 5. In nucleotides, the CDR3 is TGTGCCAGCAGGCCGGGACAGAGCTCCTACGAGCAGTACTTC. The encoded protein is CASRPGQSSYEQYF.

This clone turned up a few times. The chain employs TRBV19 and TRBJ2-2, with 7 bases lining up with TRBD1. The CDR3 is 13 amino acids. V dropped 3 bases and J dropped 8; count of bases not matched to a gene: 3. CDR1 and CDR2 (germline): LNHDA, SQIVND (reference sequence). DNA for the CDR3: TGTGCCAGTAGTATTACAGGGGTTGGGGAGCTGTTTTTT. Its translation: CASSITGVGELFF.

This rearrangement joins TRBV4-3 to TRBJ2-3, with 10 bases identical to TRBD2. Trimming at V came to 4 bases and at J to 2 bases, leaving 3 bases not matched to a gene. Per germline, CDR1 LGHNA and CDR2 YSLEER. CDR3 length equals 15 residues. The DNA for the CDR3 is TGCGCCAGCAGCCCAGCGGGAGGGTACACAGATACGCAGTATTTT. It codes for CASSPAGGYTDTQYF.

The rearrangement links TRBV29-1 to TRBJ2-7; 10 nucleotides agree with TRBD2. Germline V gives CDR1 SQVTM, CDR2 ANQGSEA. With 1 base clipped from V and 6 bases from J, the junction kept 0 bases outside the gene matches. This CDR3 region has 12 residues. CDR3 residues: CSVEGTSGEQYV. The CDR3 DNA reads TGCAGCGTTGAAGGGACTAGCGGCGAGCAGTACGTC.

J is TRBJ2-3 and V is TRBV15, with D possibly being TRBD2 (6 bases). V was trimmed by 1 base and J by 0 bases, leaving 11 bases between them. This CDR3 has 16 amino acids. Germline values: CDR1 LNHNV, CDR2 YYDKDF (reference sequence). This chain's CDR3 is CATSRGPGTSTDTQYF. CDR3 bases: TGTGCCACCAGCAGAGGCCCCGGGACTAGCACAGATACGCAGTATTTT.

The chain links TRBV7-8 to TRBJ2-1; tentative D call: TRBD2 (7 bases). CDR3 length equals 16 residues. Germline V CDR1 and CDR2: SGHVS, FQNEAQ. Trimming shortened V by 0 bases and J by 2 bases, and 11 bases separated the two germline ends. The CDR3 DNA sequence: TGTGCCAGCAGCTTAGCGACGGGGGGCCCCTACAATGAGCAGTTCTTC. This sequence encodes CASSLATGGPYNEQFF.

The CDR3 nucleotides read TGCGCCAGCAGCCAAGATAGGACTCCCACTGGAAACACCATATATTTT. Amino acids: CASSQDRTPTGNTIYF. V gene TRBV4-1 combines with J gene TRBJ1-3; no definite D call. The CDR3 consists of 16 residues. CDR1 and CDR2 (germline): MGHRA, YSYEKL. Trimming removed 0 bases at V and 2 bases at J, with 11 bases between.

J is TRBJ1-1 and V is TRBV27; 11 nucleotides agree with TRBD1. The CDR3 covers 16 residues. CDR1 and CDR2 (germline): MNHEY, SMNVEV (reference sequence). Trimming at V came to 3 bases and at J to 3 bases, leaving 6 bases not matched to a gene. CDR3 nucleotides: TGTGCCAGCAGTTTTCGCGGACAGGGGGCGGACACTGAAGCTTTCTTT. It encodes CASSFRGQGADTEAFF.

The chain is built from TRBV6-1 and TRBJ1-6, with 9 bases aligning to TRBD1. Trimming took 3 bases from V and 9 from J; bases not matched to a gene: 3. CDR1 is MNHNS, CDR2 SASEGT, per germline. The CDR3 contains 14 residues. The CDR3 coding sequence is TGTGCCAGCAGTGACGGGACAGGGAGTTCACCCCTCCACTTT. This sequence encodes CASSDGTGSSPLHF.

The chain carries TRBV7-8 and TRBJ2-5; TRBD2 matches at 12 bases. This CDR3 has 17 amino acids. The junction had 13 bases not matched to a gene; V was cut back by 4 bases and J by 7 bases. In germline, CDR1 is SGHVS, CDR2 FQNEAQ. The CDR3 sequence: CASSSRLAGAPRGTQYF. The CDR3 DNA reads as TGTGCCAGCAGCTCCCGACTAGCGGGGGCCCCCAGGGGGACCCAGTACTTC. Full variable domain (outside the CDR3, taken from reference TRBV7-8 and TRBJ2-5): GAGVSQSPRYKVAKRGQDVALRCDPISGHVSLFWYQQALGQGPEFLTYFQNEAQLDKSGLPSDRFFAERPEGSVSTLKIQRTQQEDSAVYLCASSSRLAGAPRGTQYFGPGTRLLVL.

The V and J genes are TRBV6-2 or TRBV6-3 and TRBJ1-5; a weak D match, TRBD1 (5 bases). V shed 7 bases and J shed 4 bases, with 14 bases lying between them. CDR3 length: 14 amino acids. CDR1 and CDR2 (germline): MNHEY, SVGEGT. In DNA form, the CDR3 reads TGTGCCAGCACCCCAGACAGCAGTAATCAGCCCCAGCATTTT. Translating it yields CASTPDSSNQPQHF.

A few counts support this clone. The chain couples TRBV2 to TRBJ1-2; D possibly corresponds to TRBD1 (5 bases). The CDR3 is made up of 14 amino acids. Trimming removed 4 bases from V and 0 bases from J, with 9 bases in between. CDR1 is SNHLY, CDR2 FYNNEI, per germline. The DNA of the CDR3 is TGTGCCAGCAGTGTCAGGGCCCCTAACTATGGCTACACCTTC. It encodes CASSVRAPNYGYTF.

CDR3 loop: CASSHPSGGKPNTGELFF. The DNA for the CDR3 is TGCGCCAGCAGCCATCCTTCGGGAGGCAAGCCGAACACCGGGGAGCTGTTTTTT. V and J are TRBV4-1 and TRBJ2-2; TRBD2 matches 7 bases. From germline, CDR1 is MGHRA and CDR2 YSYEKL. V gave up 3 bases and J gave up 0 bases; unmatched junction bases: 10. The length of the CDR3 is 18 residues.

The sample holds one count of this clone. This chain joins TRBV5-3 and TRBJ2-7; 8 bases match TRBD2. TRBV5-3 is noted as an ORF with a role that remains uncertain. The CDR3 consists of 14 residues. The J segment lost 6 bases and the V segment lost 4 bases, leaving 9 bases of the junction unmatched. The CDR3 spells CARSPAGRGCEQYV. CDR3 DNA: TGTGCCAGAAGCCCTGCCGGGAGGGGCTGCGAGCAGTACGTC.

The sample holds one count of this clone. The J gene is TRBJ1-5, the V gene TRBV10-3, with D unresolved. The CDR3 is 14 residues long. Trimming removed 4 bases from V and 1 base from J, with 8 bases in between. Per germline, CDR1 ENHRY and CDR2 SYGVKD. The chain's CDR3 is CAISGVQSNQPQHF. CDR3 DNA: TGTGCCATCAGTGGGGTACAGAGCAATCAGCCCCAGCATTTT.

The CDR3 protein is CASRLTDTGELFF. In DNA, the CDR3 is TGTGCCAGCAGGTTAACAGACACCGGGGAGCTGTTTTTT. This chain links TRBV28 with TRBJ2-2; the D is unclear. Trimming pared 6 bases from V and 3 bases from J, leaving 8 bases between. The CDR3 consists of 13 residues. Germline V gene lookup returns CDR1 MDHEN and CDR2 SYDVKM.